The 8 T cell receptor beta chains below were found in one sample sequenced in a study of vaccination effects on CD4 cells after COVID-19. Profiling relied on immunoSEQ multiplex PCR, and the TCRdb table lists in-frame clones only, not all of them. This repertoire shows around 20,000 clones, 70% found once; its top ten account for around 16%. These receptors are not linked to any known antigen. Before sequencing took place, the ViraFEST assay used viral peptide pools to expand antigen-specific CD4+ T cells. The culture ran for nine to ten days, and then CD4+ T cells were isolated. The material was CD4+ T cells from PBMCs cultured with HCoV-229E spike peptides, obtained before COVID-19 vaccination. Source of these receptors: a human donor who received a COVID-19 vaccine.

This clone occurred a few times. V usage is TRBV19 and J usage is TRBJ1-5; 10 bases are shared with TRBD1. V gave up 8 bases and J gave up 5 bases; unmatched junction bases: 3. There are 13 residues in the CDR3. CDR1 is LNHDA and CDR2 is SQIVND in the germline V gene (reference sequence). Written as DNA, the CDR3 is TGTGCCAGTCGGGACAGGGGCGATCAGCCCCAGCATTTT. Its protein product is CASRDRGDQPQHF.

This chain connects TRBV18 to TRBJ1-2; 11 positions match TRBD1. This CDR3 region has 13 residues. Germline-derived CDR1 and CDR2 are KGHSH and LQKENI. V trimming: 3 bases; J trimming: 11 bases; junction bases outside the gene matches: 5. CDR3 amino acids: CASSPGDRGIYTF. The CDR3 nucleotides read TGTGCCAGCTCACCCGGGGACAGGGGGATATACACCTTC.

J is TRBJ2-1 and V is TRBV10-3, with D tentatively TRBD1 (6 bases). This CDR3 has 13 amino acids. Germline V lookup: CDR1 ENHRY, CDR2 SYGVKD. V was pared by 8 bases and J by 4 bases, with 12 bases between. The CDR3 nucleotides read TGTGCCATCCAGGGGCTGGAGTACAATGAGCAGTTCTTC. As protein: CAIQGLEYNEQFF.

The rearrangement links TRBV30 to TRBJ2-1, with 9 positions matching TRBD1. V dropped 4 bases and J dropped 3; count of bases not matched to a gene: 7. The V gene's germline CDR1 is GTSNPN and CDR2 SVGIG (reference sequence). The CDR3 totals 15 residues. CDR3 DNA: TGTGCCTGGACTGCAGGGACAGGGAACTACAATGAGCAGTTCTTC. Translating it yields CAWTAGTGNYNEQFF.

V gene TRBV4-1 combines with J gene TRBJ1-4; D not certain. This CDR3 comprises 16 residues. Looked up from germline, CDR1 is MGHRA and CDR2 is YSYEKL. V lost 1 base and J lost 5, with 14 bases in between. The CDR3 is CASSQGPISLNEKLFF. The CDR3 bases are TGCGCCAGCAGCCAAGGTCCTATATCGCTAAATGAAAAACTGTTTTTT.

The chain has TRBV29-1 and TRBJ2-2; possible D gene TRBD1, 5 bases. With 6 bases removed from V and 0 bases from J, the gap between germline ends came to 14 bases. This CDR3 comprises 15 residues. Germline V CDR1 and CDR2: SQVTM, ANQGSEA. CDR3 in amino acids: CSVTVQAANTGELFF. CDR3 coding DNA: TGCAGCGTCACGGTACAGGCAGCGAACACCGGGGAGCTGTTTTTT.

This chain joins TRBV18 and TRBJ2-7; D unresolved. The V end was cut by 2 bases, the J end by 0 bases, with 5 bases between. The CDR3 is 13 residues long. Germline values: CDR1 KGHSH, CDR2 LQKENI. The CDR3 bases are TGTGCCAGCTCACCATTCGACTCCTACGAGCAGTACTTC. It is translated as CASSPFDSYEQYF.

The gene calls are TRBV7-9 and TRBJ2-2, with 9 bases that match TRBD2. Trimming removed 2 bases from V and 1 base from J; junction bases left unmatched: 2. The germline CDR1 and CDR2 sequences are SEHNR and FQNEAQ (reference sequence). The CDR3 is 16 residues long. DNA for the CDR3: TGTGCCAGCAGCTTAAATAGCGGGGGGAACACCGGGGAGCTGTTTTTT. Its translation: CASSLNSGGNTGELFF.